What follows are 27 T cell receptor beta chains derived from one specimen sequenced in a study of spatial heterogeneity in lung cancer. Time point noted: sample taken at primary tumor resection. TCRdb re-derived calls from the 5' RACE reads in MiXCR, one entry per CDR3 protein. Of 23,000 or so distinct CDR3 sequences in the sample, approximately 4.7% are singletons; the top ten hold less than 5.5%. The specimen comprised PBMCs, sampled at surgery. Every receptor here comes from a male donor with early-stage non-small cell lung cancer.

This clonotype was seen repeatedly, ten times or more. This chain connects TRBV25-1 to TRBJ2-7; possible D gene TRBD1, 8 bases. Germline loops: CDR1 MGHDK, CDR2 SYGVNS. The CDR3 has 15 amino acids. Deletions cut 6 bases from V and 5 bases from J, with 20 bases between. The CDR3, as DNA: TGTGCCAGCAGCCAGGGGGGGCAGGGGGCACACGAGCAGTACTTC. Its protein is CASSQGGQGAHEQYF.

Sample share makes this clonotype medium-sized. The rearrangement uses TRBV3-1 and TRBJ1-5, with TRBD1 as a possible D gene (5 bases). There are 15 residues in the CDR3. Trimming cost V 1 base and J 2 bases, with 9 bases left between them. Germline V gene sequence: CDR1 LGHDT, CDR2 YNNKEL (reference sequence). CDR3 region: CASSQGGFGNQPQHF. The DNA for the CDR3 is TGTGCCAGCAGCCAAGGGGGCTTCGGCAATCAGCCCCAGCATTTT.

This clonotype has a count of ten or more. The CDR3 DNA sequence: TGTGCCAGCAGCCAAAAGCCGGAATCCGGCGGGGAGCTGTTTTTT. Its protein is CASSQKPESGGELFF. The chain is built from TRBV5-4 and TRBJ2-2; D gene unclear. Trimming cost V 4 bases and J 7 bases, with 17 bases left between them. CDR1 is SGHNT, CDR2 YYREEE, per germline (reference sequence). The CDR3 covers 15 residues. The variable domain in full, with the rest retrieved from reference TRBV5-4 and TRBJ2-2, is ETGVTQSPTHLIKTRGQQVTLRCSSQSGHNTVSWYQQALGQGPQFIFQYYREEENGRGNFPPRFSGLQFPNYSSELNVNALELDDSALYLCASSQKPESGGELFFGEGSRLTVL.

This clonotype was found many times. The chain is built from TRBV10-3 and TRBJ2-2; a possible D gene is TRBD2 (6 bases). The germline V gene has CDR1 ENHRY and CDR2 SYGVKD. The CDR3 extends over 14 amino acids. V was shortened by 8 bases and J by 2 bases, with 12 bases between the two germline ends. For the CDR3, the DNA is TGTGCCATCGAGGAGGGGCTCAACACCGGGGAGCTGTTTTTT. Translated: CAIEEGLNTGELFF.

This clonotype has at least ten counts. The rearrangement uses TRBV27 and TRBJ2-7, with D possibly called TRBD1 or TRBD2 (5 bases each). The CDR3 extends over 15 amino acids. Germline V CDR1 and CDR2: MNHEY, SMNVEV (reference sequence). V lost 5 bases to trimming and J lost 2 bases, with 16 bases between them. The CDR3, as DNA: TGTGCCAGCAGTAAAACCGGGGCGACGGCCTACGAGCAGTACTTC. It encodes CASSKTGATAYEQYF.

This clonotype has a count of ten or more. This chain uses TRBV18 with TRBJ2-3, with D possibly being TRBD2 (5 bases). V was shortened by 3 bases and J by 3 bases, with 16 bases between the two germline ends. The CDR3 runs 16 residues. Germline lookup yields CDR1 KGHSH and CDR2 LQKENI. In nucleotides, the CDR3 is TGTGCCAGCTCACCGGATTACCGTTCGGGAACAGATACGCAGTATTTT. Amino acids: CASSPDYRSGTDTQYF.

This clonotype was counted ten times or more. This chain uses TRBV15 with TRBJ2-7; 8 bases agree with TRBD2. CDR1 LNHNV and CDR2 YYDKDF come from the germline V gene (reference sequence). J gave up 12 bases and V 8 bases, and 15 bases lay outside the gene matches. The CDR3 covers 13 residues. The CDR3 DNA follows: TGTGCCACCGCCGCAAACCCGGGACTAGTGCTGTACTTC. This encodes CATAANPGLVLYF.

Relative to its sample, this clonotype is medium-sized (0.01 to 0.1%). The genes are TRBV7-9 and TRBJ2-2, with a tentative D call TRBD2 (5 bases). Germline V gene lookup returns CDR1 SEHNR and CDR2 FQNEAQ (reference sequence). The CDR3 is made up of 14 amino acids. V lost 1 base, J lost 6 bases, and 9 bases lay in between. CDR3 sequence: CASSLVGSAGELFF. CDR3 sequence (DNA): TGTGCCAGCAGCTTAGTTGGGAGCGCCGGGGAGCTGTTTTTT.

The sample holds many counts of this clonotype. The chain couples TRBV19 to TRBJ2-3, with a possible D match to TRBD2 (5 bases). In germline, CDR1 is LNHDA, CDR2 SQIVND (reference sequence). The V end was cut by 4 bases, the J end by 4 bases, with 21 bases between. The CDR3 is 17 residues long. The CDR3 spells CASSTNTPGWAADTQYF. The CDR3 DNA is TGTGCCAGTAGTACCAATACACCGGGGTGGGCCGCAGATACGCAGTATTTT.

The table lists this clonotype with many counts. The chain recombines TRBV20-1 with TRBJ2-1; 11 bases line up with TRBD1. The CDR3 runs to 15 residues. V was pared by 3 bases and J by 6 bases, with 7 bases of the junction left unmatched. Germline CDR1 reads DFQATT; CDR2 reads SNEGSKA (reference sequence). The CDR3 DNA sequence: TGCAGTGCTAGGGCGCCGGGACAGGGGGTCAATGAGCAGTTCTTC. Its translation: CSARAPGQGVNEQFF.

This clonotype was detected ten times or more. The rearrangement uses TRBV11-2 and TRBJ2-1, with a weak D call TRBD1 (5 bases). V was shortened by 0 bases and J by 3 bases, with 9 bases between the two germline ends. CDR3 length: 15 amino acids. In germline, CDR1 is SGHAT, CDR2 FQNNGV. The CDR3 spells CASSLDYRNYNEQFF. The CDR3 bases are TGTGCCAGCAGCTTAGATTACAGGAACTACAATGAGCAGTTCTTC.

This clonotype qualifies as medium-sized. CDR3 protein: CASSVASGSAVEQFF. CDR3 in DNA: TGTGCCAGCAGCGTAGCTAGCGGGAGCGCGGTTGAGCAGTTCTTC. The chain carries TRBV9 and TRBJ2-1, with 10 bases fitting TRBD2. The CDR3 has 15 amino acids. Germline V gives CDR1 SGDLS, CDR2 YYNGEE. Losses at the gene ends were 0 bases for V and 9 bases for J; bases not matched to a gene: 6.

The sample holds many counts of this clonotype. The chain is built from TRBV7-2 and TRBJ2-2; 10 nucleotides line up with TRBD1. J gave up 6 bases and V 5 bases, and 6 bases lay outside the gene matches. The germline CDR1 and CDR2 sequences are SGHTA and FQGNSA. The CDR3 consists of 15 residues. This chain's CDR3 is CASSPTDRGAGELFF. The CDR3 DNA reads TGTGCCAGCAGCCCCACGGACAGGGGGGCCGGGGAGCTGTTTTTT. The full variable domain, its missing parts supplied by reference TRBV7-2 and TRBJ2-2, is GAGVSQSPSNKVTEKGKDVELRCDPISGHTALYWYRQSLGQGLEFLIYFQGNSAPDKSGLPSDRFSAERTGGSVSTLTIQRTQQEDSAVYLCASSPTDRGAGELFFGEGSRLTVL.

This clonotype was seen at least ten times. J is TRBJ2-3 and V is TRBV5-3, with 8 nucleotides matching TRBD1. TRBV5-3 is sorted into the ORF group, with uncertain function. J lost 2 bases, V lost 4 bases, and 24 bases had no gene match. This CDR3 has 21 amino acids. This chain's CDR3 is CARSPSDRAANAVLYTDTQYF. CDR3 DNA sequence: TGTGCCAGAAGCCCCTCGGACAGGGCTGCTAATGCGGTACTATACACAGATACGCAGTATTTT.

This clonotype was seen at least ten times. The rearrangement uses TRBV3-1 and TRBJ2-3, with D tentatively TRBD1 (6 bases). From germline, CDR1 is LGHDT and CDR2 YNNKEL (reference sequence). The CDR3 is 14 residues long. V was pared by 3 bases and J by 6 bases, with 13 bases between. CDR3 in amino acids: CASSQGQNGDTQYF. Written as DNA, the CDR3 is TGTGCCAGCAGCCAGGGACAAAACGGGGATACGCAGTATTTT.

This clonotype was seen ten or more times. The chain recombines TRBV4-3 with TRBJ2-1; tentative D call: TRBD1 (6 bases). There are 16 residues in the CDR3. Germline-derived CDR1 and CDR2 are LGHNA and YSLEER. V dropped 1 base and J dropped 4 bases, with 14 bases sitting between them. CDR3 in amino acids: CASSQAWWQGYNEQFF. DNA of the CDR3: TGCGCCAGCAGCCAAGCTTGGTGGCAGGGGTACAATGAGCAGTTCTTC.

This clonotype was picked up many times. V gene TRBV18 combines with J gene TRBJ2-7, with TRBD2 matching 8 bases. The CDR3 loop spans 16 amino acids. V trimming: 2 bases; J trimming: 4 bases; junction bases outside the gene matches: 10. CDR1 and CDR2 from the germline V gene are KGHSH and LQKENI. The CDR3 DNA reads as TGTGCCAGCTCACCATATTCGAGCGGGAGTAGATACGAGCAGTACTTC. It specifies CASSPYSSGSRYEQYF.

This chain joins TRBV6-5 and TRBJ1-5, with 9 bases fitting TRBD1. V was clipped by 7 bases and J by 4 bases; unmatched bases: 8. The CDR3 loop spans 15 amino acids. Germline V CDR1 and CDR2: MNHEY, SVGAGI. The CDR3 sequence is CASNPGQGLNQPQHF. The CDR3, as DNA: TGTGCCAGCAACCCGGGACAGGGCCTAAATCAGCCCCAGCATTTT.

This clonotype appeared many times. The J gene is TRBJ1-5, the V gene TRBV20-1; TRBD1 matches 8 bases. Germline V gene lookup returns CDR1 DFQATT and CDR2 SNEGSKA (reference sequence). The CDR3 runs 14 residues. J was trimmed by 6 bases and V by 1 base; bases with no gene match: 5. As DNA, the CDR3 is TGCAGTGCTAGAGCAGGGGGCGGAGGTCAGCCCCAGCATTTT. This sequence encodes CSARAGGGGQPQHF.

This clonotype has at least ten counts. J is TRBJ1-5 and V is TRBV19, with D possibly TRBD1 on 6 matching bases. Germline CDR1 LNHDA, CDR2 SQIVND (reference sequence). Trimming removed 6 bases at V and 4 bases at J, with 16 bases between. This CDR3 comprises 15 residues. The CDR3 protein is CASSRSIQGNQPQHF. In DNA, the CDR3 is TGTGCCAGTAGCCGGAGCATACAGGGAAATCAGCCCCAGCATTTT. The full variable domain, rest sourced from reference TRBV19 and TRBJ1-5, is DGGITQSPKYLFRKEGQNVTLSCEQNLNHDAMYWYRQDPGQGLRLIYYSQIVNDFQKGDIAEGYSVSREKKESFPLTVTSAQKNPTAFYLCASSRSIQGNQPQHFGDGTRLSIL.

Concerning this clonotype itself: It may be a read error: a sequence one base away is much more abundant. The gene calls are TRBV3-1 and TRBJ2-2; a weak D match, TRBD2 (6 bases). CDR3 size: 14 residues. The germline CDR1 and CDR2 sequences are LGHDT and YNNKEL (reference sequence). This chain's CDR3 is CASSQGDWAGEQFF. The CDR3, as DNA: TGTGCCAGCAGCCAAGGGGACTGGGCCGGGGAGCAGTTTTTT.

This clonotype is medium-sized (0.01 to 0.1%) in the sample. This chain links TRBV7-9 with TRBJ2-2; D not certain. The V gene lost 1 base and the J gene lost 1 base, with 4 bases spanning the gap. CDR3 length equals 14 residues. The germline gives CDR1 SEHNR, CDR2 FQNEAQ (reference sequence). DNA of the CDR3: TGTGCCAGCAGCTTAGGACGGAACACCGGGGAGCTGTTTTTT. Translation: CASSLGRNTGELFF.

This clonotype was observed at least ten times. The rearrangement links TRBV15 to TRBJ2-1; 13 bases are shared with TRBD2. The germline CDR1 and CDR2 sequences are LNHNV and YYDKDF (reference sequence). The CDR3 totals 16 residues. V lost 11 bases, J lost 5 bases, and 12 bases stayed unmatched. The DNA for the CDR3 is TGTGCCTCCCGTACTAGCGGGGGGGCCGAAAACAATGAGCAGTTCTTC. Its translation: CASRTSGGAENNEQFF.

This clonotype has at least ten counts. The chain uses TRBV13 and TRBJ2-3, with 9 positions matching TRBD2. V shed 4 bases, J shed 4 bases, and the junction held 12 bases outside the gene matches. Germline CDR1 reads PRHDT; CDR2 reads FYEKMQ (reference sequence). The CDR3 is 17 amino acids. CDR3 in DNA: TGTGCCAGCAGCTGGAGCGGACTAGCGTATGAGGCAGATACGCAGTATTTT. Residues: CASSWSGLAYEADTQYF.

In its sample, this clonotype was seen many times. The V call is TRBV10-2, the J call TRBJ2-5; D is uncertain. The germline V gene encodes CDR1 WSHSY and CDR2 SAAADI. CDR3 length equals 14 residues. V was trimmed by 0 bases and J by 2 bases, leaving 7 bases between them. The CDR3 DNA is TGCGCCAGCAGTGAGTCGGCGGTTCAAGAGACCCAGTACTTC. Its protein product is CASSESAVQETQYF.

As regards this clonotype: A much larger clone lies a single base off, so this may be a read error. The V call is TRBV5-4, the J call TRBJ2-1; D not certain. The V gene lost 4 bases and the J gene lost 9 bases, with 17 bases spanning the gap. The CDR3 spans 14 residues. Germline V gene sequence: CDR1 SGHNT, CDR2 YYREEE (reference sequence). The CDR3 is CASSDRELPREQFF. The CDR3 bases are TGTGCCAGCAGCGACCGCGAGCTCCCGCGTGAGCAGTTCTTC.

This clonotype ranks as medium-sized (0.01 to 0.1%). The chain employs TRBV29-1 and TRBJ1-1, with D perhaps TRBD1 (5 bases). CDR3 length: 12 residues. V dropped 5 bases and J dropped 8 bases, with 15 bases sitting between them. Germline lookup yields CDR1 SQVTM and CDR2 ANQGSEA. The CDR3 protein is CSVRRGWGEAFF. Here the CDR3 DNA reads TGCAGCGTTCGAAGGGGTTGGGGCGAAGCTTTCTTT. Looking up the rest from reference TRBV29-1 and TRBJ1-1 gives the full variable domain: SAVISQKPSRDICQRGTSLTIQCQVDSQVTMMFWYRQQPGQSLTLIATANQGSEATYESGFVIDKFPISRPNLTFSTLTVSNMSPEDSSIYLCSVRRGWGEAFFGQGTRLTVV.